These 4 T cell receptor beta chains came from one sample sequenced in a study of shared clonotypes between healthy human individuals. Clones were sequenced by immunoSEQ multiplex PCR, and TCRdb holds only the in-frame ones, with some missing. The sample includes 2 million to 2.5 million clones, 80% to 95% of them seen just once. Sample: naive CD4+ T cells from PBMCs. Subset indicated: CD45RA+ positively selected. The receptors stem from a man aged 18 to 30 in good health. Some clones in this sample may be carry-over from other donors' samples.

The CDR3 region has the DNA TGTGCCAGTAGTATCCTCGGGGGCCGGACCAATCAGCCCCAGCATTTT. It codes for CASSILGGRTNQPQHF. The chain recombines TRBV19 with TRBJ1-5, with D perhaps matching TRBD1 (6 bases). The V and J ends lost 3 bases and 3 bases respectively, with 15 bases between them. CDR3 length: 16 amino acids. CDR1 is LNHDA, CDR2 SQIVND, per germline (reference sequence).

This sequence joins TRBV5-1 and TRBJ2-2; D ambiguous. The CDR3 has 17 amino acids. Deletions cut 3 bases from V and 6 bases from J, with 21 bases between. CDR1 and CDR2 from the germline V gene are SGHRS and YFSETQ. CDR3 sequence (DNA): TGCGCCAGCAGCTCCCAACCGACGGGCCTCCGGGCCGGGGAGCTGTTTTTT. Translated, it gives CASSSQPTGLRAGELFF.

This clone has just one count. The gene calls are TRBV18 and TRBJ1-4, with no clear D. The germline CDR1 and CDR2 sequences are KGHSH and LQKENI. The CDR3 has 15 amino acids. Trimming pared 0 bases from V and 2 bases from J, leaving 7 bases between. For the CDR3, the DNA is TGTGCCAGCTCACCACCGAGGGCTACTAATGAAAAACTGTTTTTT. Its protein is CASSPPRATNEKLFF.

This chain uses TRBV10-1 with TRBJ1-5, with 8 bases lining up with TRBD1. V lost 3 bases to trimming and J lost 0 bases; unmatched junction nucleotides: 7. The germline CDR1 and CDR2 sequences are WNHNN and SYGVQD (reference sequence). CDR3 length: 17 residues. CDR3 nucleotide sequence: TGCGCCAGCAGTGAACCCGGGACAGGACCTAGCAATCAGCCCCAGCATTTT. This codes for CASSEPGTGPSNQPQHF.